Presented here are 7 T cell receptor beta chains from one specimen sequenced in a study of blood T cell repertoires in COVID-19. Only in-frame clones appear in the TCRdb table, and some are missing; sequencing was by immunoSEQ multiplex PCR. Among 300,000 to 450,000 clones listed, roughly 90% were seen once. Source material: peripheral blood. All receptors derive from a woman aged 55-70 years with COVID-19, enrolled during active disease.

The CDR3 DNA follows: TGTGCCAGCAGCCTAGAGGGGGGGGCCGTATCTTTGGGCCGCACTGAAGCTTTCTTT. Its protein is CASSLEGGAVSLGRTEAFF. The V call is TRBV7-9, the J call TRBJ1-1; tentatively, D is TRBD1 (6 bases). V lost 5 bases to trimming and J lost 4 bases, with 29 bases between them. The CDR3 extends over 19 amino acids. The V gene's germline CDR1 is SEHNR and CDR2 FQNEAQ (reference sequence).

V gene TRBV19 combines with J gene TRBJ2-5; a weak D match, TRBD2 (6 bases). V was cut by 3 bases and J by 4 bases, with 15 bases left in between. There are 15 residues in the CDR3. Germline V CDR1 and CDR2: LNHDA, SQIVND (reference sequence). In nucleotides, the CDR3 is TGTGCCAGTAGTATTGCAGGGAGGCCGGGAGAGACCCAGTACTTC. It encodes CASSIAGRPGETQYF.

J is TRBJ1-2 and V is TRBV5-6; D might be TRBD1 (5 bases). CDR1 is SGHDT, CDR2 YYEEEE, per germline. The CDR3 totals 15 residues. V was clipped by 1 base and J by 7 bases, with 17 bases between them. Here the CDR3 DNA reads TGTGCCAGCAGCTTGCGGGTGGCCAGGGTAGTTGGCTACACCTTC. This encodes CASSLRVARVVGYTF.

The chain is built from TRBV18 and TRBJ2-1; 8 bases map to TRBD1. The CDR3 spans 14 residues. CDR1 is KGHSH and CDR2 is LQKENI in the germline V gene. Unmatched junction bases numbered 7, after V lost 3 bases and J lost 9 bases. CDR3 protein: CASSPGQATTEQFF. CDR3 coding DNA: TGTGCCAGCTCACCGGGACAGGCGACGACTGAGCAGTTCTTC. Variable domain in full (rest from reference TRBV18 and TRBJ2-1): NAGVMQNPRHLVRRRGQEARLRCSPMKGHSHVYWYRQLPEEGLKFMVYLQKENIIDESGMPKERFSAEFPKEGPSILRIQQVVRGDSAAYFCASSPGQATTEQFFGPGTRLTVL.

This chain links TRBV28 with TRBJ1-5; the D gene is possibly TRBD1 (5 bases). Trimming left V 6 bases short and J 2 bases short, with 14 bases between. The germline V gene encodes CDR1 MDHEN and CDR2 SYDVKM. This CDR3 is built from 15 residues. The CDR3 loop is CASRPGGSGNQPQHF. CDR3 in DNA: TGTGCCAGCAGACCCGGGGGTTCTGGCAATCAGCCCCAGCATTTT.

The chain employs TRBV24-1 and TRBJ2-5; 9 bases align to TRBD1. Per the germline V gene, CDR1 is KGHDR and CDR2 is SFDVKD. This CDR3 comprises 16 residues. V lost 4 bases and J lost 4; bases outside the gene matches: 9. CDR3 region: CATSDAQGAKRETQYF. The CDR3 nucleotides are TGTGCCACCAGTGACGCACAGGGGGCGAAAAGAGAGACCCAGTACTTC.

As concerns this clone: Other DNA sequences in the sample encode the same CDR3. CDR3 DNA: TGTGCCAGCTCACGGGGACAGGGCAATGAAAAACTGTTTTTT. Encoded protein: CASSRGQGNEKLFF. The chain links TRBV18 to TRBJ1-4; TRBD1 matches 9 bases. V dropped 4 bases and J dropped 5; count of bases not matched to a gene: 2. Germline CDR1 reads KGHSH; CDR2 reads LQKENI. The CDR3 is 14 amino acids.